This TCR beta chain was profiled in a study of blood T cell repertoires in COVID-19. TCRdb keeps only in-frame clones here, not all; method: immunoSEQ multiplex PCR. Among about 130,000 clones listed, 81% were seen once. The source of this sequence is a woman aged 45-60 years with acute or convalescent COVID-19. The specimen was peripheral blood.

Here the CDR3 DNA reads TGTGCCAGCAGCCAGGGTTCTGGGGCCAACGTCCTGACTTTC. Residues: CASSQGSGANVLTF. This chain uses TRBV9 with TRBJ2-6, with D tentatively TRBD1 (5 bases). Germline values: CDR1 SGDLS, CDR2 YYNGEE. V shed 4 bases and J shed 1 base, with 6 bases lying between them. This CDR3 is built from 14 residues.